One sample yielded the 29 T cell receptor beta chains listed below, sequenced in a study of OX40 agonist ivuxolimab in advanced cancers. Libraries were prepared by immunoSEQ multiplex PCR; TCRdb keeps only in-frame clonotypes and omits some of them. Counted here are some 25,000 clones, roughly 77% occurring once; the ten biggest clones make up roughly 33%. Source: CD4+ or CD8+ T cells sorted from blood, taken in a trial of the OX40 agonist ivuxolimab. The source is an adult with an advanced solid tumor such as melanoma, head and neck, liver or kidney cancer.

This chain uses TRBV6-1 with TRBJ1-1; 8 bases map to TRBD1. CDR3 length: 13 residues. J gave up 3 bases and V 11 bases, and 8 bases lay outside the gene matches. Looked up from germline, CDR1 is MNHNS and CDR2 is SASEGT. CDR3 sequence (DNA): TGTGCCGGAAGCGGACAGGGAGACACTGAAGCTTTCTTT. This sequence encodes CAGSGQGDTEAFF.

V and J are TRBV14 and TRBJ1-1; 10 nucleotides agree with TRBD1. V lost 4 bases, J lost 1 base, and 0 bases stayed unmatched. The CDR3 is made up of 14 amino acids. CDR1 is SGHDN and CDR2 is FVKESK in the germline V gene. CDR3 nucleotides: TGTGCCAGCAGCCGGACAGGGGGGAACACTGAAGCTTTCTTT. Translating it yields CASSRTGGNTEAFF. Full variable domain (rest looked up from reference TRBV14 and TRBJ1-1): EAGVTQFPSHSVIEKGQTVTLRCDPISGHDNLYWYRRVMGKEIKFLLHFVKESKQDESGMPNNRFLAERTGGTYSTLKVQPAELEDSGVYFCASSRTGGNTEAFFGQGTRLTVV.

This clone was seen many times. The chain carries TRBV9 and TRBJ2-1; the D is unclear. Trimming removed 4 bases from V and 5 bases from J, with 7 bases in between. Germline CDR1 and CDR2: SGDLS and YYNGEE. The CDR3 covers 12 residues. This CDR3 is CASSRDDNEQFF. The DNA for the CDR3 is TGTGCCAGCAGCCGCGACGACAATGAGCAGTTCTTC.

The CDR3 here is CASRPGPENTEAFF. The CDR3 region has the DNA TGTGCCAGCAGGCCAGGGCCCGAGAACACTGAAGCTTTCTTT. The chain combines TRBV6-4 with TRBJ1-1; TRBD1 is a possible D gene (5 bases). In germline, CDR1 is MRHNA, CDR2 SNTAGT. CDR3 length equals 14 residues. Trimming shortened V by 6 bases and J by 1 base, and 12 bases separated the two germline ends.

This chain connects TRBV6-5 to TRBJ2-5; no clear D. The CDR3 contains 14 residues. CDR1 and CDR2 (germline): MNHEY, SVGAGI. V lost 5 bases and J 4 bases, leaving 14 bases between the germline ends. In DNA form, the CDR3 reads TGTGCCAGCAGTACTTTCGGGCGGCGAGAGACCCAGTACTTC. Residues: CASSTFGRRETQYF.

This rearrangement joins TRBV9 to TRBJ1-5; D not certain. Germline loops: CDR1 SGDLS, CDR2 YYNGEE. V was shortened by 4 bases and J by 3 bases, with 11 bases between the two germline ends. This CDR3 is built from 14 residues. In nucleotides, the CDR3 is TGTGCCAGCAGCACCGGAGGCTTCAATCAGCCCCAGCATTTT. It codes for CASSTGGFNQPQHF.

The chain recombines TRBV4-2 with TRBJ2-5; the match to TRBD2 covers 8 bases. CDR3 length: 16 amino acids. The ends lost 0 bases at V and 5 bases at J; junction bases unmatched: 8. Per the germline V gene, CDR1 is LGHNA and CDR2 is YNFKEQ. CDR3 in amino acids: CASSQDKGTSEETQYF. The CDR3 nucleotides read TGTGCCAGCAGCCAAGATAAAGGGACTAGTGAGGAGACCCAGTACTTC.

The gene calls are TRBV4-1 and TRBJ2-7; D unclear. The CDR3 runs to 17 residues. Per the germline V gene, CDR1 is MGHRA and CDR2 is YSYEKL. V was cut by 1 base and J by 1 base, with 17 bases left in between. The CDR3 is CASSQVLSLRSSYEQYF. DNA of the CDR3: TGCGCCAGCAGCCAAGTCTTAAGTCTTCGTTCTTCCTACGAGCAGTACTTC.

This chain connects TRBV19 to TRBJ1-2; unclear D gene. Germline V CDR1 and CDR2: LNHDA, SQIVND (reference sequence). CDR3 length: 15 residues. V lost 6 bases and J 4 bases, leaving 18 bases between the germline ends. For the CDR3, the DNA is TGTGCCAGTAGAGAAATGGGGAGTAGTGGCTATGGCTACACCTTC. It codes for CASREMGSSGYGYTF.

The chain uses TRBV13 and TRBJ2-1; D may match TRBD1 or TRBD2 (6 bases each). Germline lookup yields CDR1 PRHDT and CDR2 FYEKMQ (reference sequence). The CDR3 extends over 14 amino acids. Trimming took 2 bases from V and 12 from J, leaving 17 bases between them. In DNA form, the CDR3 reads TGTGCCAGCAGCTTAAAAGCAGGGGACTGGGCGCAGTTCTTC. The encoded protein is CASSLKAGDWAQFF.

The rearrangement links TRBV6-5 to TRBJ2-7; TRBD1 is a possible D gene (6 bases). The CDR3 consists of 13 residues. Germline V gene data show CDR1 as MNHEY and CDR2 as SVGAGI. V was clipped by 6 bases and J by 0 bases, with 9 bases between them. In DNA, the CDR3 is TGTGCCAGCAGCTTACAGGGCTCCTACGAGCAGTACTTC. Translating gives CASSLQGSYEQYF.

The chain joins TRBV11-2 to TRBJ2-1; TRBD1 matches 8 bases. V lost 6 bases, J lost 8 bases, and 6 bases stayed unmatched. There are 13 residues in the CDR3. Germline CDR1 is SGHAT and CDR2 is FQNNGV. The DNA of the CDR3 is TGTGCCAGCAGTCAGGACAGGGACCATGAGCAGTTCTTC. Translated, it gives CASSQDRDHEQFF.

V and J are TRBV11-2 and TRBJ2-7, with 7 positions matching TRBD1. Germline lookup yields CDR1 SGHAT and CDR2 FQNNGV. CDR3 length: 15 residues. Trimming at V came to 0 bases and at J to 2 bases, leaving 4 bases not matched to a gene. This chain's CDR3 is CASSLDRGTAYEQYF. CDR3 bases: TGTGCCAGCAGCTTAGATAGGGGGACAGCCTACGAGCAGTACTTC.

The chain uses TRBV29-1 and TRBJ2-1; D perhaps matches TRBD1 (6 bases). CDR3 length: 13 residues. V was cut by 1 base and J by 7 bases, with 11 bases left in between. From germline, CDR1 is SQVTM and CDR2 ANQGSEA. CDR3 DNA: TGCAGCGTTGAAGGAACAGGGAGTAATGAGCAGTTCTTC. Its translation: CSVEGTGSNEQFF.

The CDR3 region is CASSFGELGNTIYF. The CDR3 DNA is TGTGCCAGCAGCTTCGGGGAACTGGGAAACACCATATATTTT. This chain links TRBV11-1 with TRBJ1-3; D uncertain. Germline values: CDR1 SGHAT, CDR2 FQDESV (reference sequence). With 3 bases removed from V and 4 bases from J, the gap between germline ends came to 10 bases. CDR3 length equals 14 residues.

CDR3 amino acids: CASSLVSGEETQYF. CDR3 coding DNA: TGTGCCAGCAGTTTAGTTTCAGGGGAAGAGACCCAGTACTTC. The rearrangement uses TRBV27 and TRBJ2-5, with D possibly TRBD1 on 6 matching bases. The CDR3 is 14 amino acids. Germline V gene data show CDR1 as MNHEY and CDR2 as SMNVEV (reference sequence). Trimming shortened V by 2 bases and J by 3 bases, and 10 bases separated the two germline ends.

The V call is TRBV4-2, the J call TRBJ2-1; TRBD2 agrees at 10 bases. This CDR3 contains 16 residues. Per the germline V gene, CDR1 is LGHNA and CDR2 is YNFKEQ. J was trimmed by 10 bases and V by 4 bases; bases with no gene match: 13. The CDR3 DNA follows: TGTGCCAGCAGCCCACAAAGCGGGGGGGCCTTATCAGAGCAGTTCTTC. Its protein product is CASSPQSGGALSEQFF.

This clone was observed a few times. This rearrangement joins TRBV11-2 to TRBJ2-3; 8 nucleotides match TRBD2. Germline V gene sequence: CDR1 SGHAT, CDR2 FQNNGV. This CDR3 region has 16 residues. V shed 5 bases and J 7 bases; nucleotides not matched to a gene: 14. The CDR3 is CASSGWAGGEENTQYF. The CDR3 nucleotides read TGTGCCAGCAGCGGGTGGGCGGGAGGCGAAGAAAATACGCAGTATTTT. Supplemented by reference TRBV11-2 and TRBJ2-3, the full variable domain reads EAGVAQSPRYKIIEKRQSVAFWCNPISGHATLYWYQQILGQGPKLLIQFQNNGVVDDSQLPKDRFSAERLKGVDSTLKIQPAKLEDSAVYLCASSGWAGGEENTQYFGPGTRLTVL.

Written as DNA, the CDR3 is TGTGCCAGCAGCCATGACAGGGGGGGTTCTGGAAACACCATATATTTT. Amino acid sequence: CASSHDRGGSGNTIYF. J is TRBJ1-3 and V is TRBV9, with 9 bases matching TRBD1. Germline CDR1 reads SGDLS; CDR2 reads YYNGEE. Germline trimming cut 4 bases from V and 1 base from J; bases unmatched to any gene: 6. This CDR3 comprises 16 residues.

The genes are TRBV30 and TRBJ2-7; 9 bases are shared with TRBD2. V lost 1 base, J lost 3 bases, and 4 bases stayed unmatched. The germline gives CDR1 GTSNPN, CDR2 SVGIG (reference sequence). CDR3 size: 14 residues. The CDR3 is CAWSGAGGFYEQYF. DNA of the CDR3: TGTGCCTGGAGTGGAGCGGGGGGCTTCTACGAGCAGTACTTC.

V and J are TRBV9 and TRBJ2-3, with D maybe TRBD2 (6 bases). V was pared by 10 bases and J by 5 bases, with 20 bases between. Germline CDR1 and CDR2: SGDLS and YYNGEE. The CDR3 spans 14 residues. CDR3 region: CAPIGGVWIDTQYF. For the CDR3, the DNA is TGTGCCCCAATCGGAGGGGTGTGGATAGATACGCAGTATTTT.

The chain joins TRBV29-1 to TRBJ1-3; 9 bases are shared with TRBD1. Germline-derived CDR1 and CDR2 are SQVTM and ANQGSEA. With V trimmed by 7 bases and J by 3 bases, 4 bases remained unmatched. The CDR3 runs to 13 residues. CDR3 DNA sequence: TGCAGCGGGGGACAGGGTGATGGAAACACCATATATTTT. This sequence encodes CSGGQGDGNTIYF. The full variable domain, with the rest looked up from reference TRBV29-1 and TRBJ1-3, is SAVISQKPSRDICQRGTSLTIQCQVDSQVTMMFWYRQQPGQSLTLIATANQGSEATYESGFVIDKFPISRPNLTFSTLTVSNMSPEDSSIYLCSGGQGDGNTIYFGEGSWLTVV.

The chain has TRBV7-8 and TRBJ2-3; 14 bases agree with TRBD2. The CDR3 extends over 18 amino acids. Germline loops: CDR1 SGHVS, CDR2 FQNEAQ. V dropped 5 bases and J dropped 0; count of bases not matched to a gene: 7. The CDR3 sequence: CASSRRLAGGQSTDTQYF. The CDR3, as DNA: TGTGCCAGCAGCAGACGACTAGCGGGGGGGCAGAGCACAGATACGCAGTATTTT. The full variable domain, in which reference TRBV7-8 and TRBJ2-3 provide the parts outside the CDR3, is GAGVSQSPRYKVAKRGQDVALRCDPISGHVSLFWYQQALGQGPEFLTYFQNEAQLDKSGLPSDRFFAERPEGSVSTLKIQRTQQEDSAVYLCASSRRLAGGQSTDTQYFGPGTRLTVL.

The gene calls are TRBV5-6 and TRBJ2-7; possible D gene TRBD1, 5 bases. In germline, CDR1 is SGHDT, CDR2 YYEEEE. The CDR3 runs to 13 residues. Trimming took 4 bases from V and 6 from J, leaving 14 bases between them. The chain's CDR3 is CASSPTGLSEQYF. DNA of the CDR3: TGTGCCAGCAGCCCAACAGGTCTCTCCGAGCAGTACTTC.

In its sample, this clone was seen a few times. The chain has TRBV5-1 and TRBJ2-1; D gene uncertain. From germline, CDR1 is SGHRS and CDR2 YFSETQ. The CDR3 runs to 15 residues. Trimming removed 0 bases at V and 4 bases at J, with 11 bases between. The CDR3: CASSLEGPHYNEQFF. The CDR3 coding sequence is TGCGCCAGCAGCTTGGAAGGCCCACATTACAATGAGCAGTTCTTC.

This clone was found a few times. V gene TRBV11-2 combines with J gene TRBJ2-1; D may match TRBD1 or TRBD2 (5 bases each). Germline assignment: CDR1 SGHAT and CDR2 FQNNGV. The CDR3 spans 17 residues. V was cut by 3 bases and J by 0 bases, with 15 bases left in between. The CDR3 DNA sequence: TGTGCCAGCAGCTTGACGGGACGCCTAAGCTCCTACAATGAGCAGTTCTTC. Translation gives CASSLTGRLSSYNEQFF.

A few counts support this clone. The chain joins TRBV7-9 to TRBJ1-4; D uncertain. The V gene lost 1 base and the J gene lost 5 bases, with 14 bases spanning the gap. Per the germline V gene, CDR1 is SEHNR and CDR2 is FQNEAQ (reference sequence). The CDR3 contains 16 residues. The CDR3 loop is CASSLEARLKNEKLFF. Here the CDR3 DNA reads TGTGCCAGCAGCTTAGAAGCTCGTTTGAAGAATGAAAAACTGTTTTTT.

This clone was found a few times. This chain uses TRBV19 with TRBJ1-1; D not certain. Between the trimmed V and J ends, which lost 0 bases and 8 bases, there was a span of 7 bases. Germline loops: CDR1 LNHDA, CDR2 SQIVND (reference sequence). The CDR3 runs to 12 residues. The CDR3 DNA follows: TGTGCCAGTAGTATAGATCTCCAGGAAGCTTTCTTT. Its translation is CASSIDLQEAFF.

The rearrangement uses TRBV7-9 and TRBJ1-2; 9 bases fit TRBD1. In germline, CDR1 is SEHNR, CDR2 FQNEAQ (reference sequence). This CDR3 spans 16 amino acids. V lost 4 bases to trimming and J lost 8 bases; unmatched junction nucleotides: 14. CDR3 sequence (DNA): TGTGCCAGCAGCTCCCCGGGGGACAGGGCTGTTCAAGGCTACACCTTC. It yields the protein CASSSPGDRAVQGYTF.